The 19 T cell receptor beta chains presented below share a single source sample, sequenced in a study of blood T cell repertoires in COVID-19. The protocol was immunoSEQ multiplex PCR, while the TCRdb copy is restricted to in-frame clones and leaves out a portion. The table records about 500,000 clones, roughly nine tenths of them present only once. Sequences were obtained from peripheral blood. All receptors derive from a woman aged 45-60 years with COVID-19, enrolled during active disease.

This clone was picked up one time. One junction end does not reproduce the germline sequence, and a read error may be involved. CDR3 in DNA: TGCGCCCGCAGCCGCGGGGGGGAGGTGTCAGATACGCAGTATTTT. Protein: CARSRGGEVSDTQYF. The chain uses TRBV5-1 and TRBJ2-3; 9 bases are a match to TRBD2. Germline CDR1 and CDR2: SGHRS and YFSETQ. The CDR3 is 15 residues long.

The chain uses TRBV9 and TRBJ2-7; tentatively, D is TRBD1 (5 bases). The V gene's germline CDR1 is SGDLS and CDR2 YYNGEE. This CDR3 comprises 14 residues. Trimming left V 0 bases short and J 6 bases short, with 13 bases between. The CDR3 reads CASSVDSWGREQYF. The CDR3 nucleotides are TGTGCCAGCAGCGTAGATTCTTGGGGCCGCGAGCAGTACTTC.

This clone has only one observation. The rearrangement joins TRBV18 to TRBJ2-1, with TRBD1 matching 7 bases. Germline-derived CDR1 and CDR2 are KGHSH and LQKENI. The CDR3 runs 14 residues. The V gene end was trimmed by 6 bases and the J gene end by 2 bases; junction bases not matched to a gene: 4. CDR3 in DNA: TGTGCCAGCTCCGGGACAGCCACCTACAATGAGCAGTTCTTC. It codes for CASSGTATYNEQFF.

This chain links TRBV5-1 with TRBJ2-3, with 11 bases identical to TRBD2. The CDR3 has 16 residues. Germline CDR1 is SGHRS and CDR2 is YFSETQ. Unmatched junction bases numbered 4, after V lost 0 bases and J lost 4 bases. This chain's CDR3 is CASSLGVSGGADTQYF. The CDR3 DNA follows: TGCGCCAGCAGCTTGGGCGTTAGCGGGGGGGCAGATACGCAGTATTTT.

The chain carries TRBV5-1 and TRBJ2-2; TRBD1 matches at 10 bases. This CDR3 is 17 amino acids long. From germline, CDR1 is SGHRS and CDR2 YFSETQ. V trimming: 3 bases; J trimming: 2 bases; junction bases outside the gene matches: 7. In DNA, the CDR3 is TGCGCCAGCAGCTCTACCTGGACAGGGGGTAACACCGGGGAGCTGTTTTTT. As protein: CASSSTWTGGNTGELFF.

This rearrangement joins TRBV7-2 to TRBJ1-6; D gene unclear. Trimming removed 4 bases at V and 8 bases at J, with 3 bases between. The CDR3 totals 11 residues. Germline values: CDR1 SGHTA, CDR2 FQGNSA. CDR3 in amino acids: CASSSDSPLHF. Here the CDR3 DNA reads TGTGCCAGCAGCTCAGATTCACCCCTCCACTTT. The whole variable domain, filled in from reference TRBV7-2 and TRBJ1-6, reads GAGVSQSPSNKVTEKGKDVELRCDPISGHTALYWYRQSLGQGLEFLIYFQGNSAPDKSGLPSDRFSAERTGGSVSTLTIQRTQQEDSAVYLCASSSDSPLHFGNGTRLTVT.

The J gene is TRBJ2-3, the V gene TRBV18; TRBD2 is a possible D gene (6 bases). From germline, CDR1 is KGHSH and CDR2 LQKENI. The CDR3 is made up of 14 amino acids. The V end lost 5 bases, the J end lost 6 bases, and 15 bases lay between the germline ends. CDR3: CASSVGTPPDTQYF. For the CDR3, the DNA is TGTGCCAGCTCAGTAGGGACTCCGCCGGATACGCAGTATTTT. Full variable domain (outside the CDR3, taken from reference TRBV18 and TRBJ2-3): NAGVMQNPRHLVRRRGQEARLRCSPMKGHSHVYWYRQLPEEGLKFMVYLQKENIIDESGMPKERFSAEFPKEGPSILRIQQVVRGDSAAYFCASSVGTPPDTQYFGPGTRLTVL.

The chain recombines TRBV27 with TRBJ1-1; D may be TRBD1 (5 bases). V was shortened by 5 bases and J by 1 base, with 11 bases between the two germline ends. This CDR3 has 14 amino acids. Germline CDR1 and CDR2: MNHEY and SMNVEV (reference sequence). CDR3 sequence reads: CASSLGLKNTEAFF. In DNA form, the CDR3 reads TGTGCCAGCAGTCTGGGACTTAAGAACACTGAAGCTTTCTTT.

The chain is built from TRBV6-2 or TRBV6-3 and TRBJ1-1, with D possibly TRBD1 on 6 matching bases. Germline loops: CDR1 MNHEY, CDR2 SVGEGT. This CDR3 comprises 15 residues. The V end was cut by 2 bases, the J end by 1 base, with 11 bases between. CDR3 in DNA: TGTGCCAGCAGTTACGCATGGACAGCGAACACTGAAGCTTTCTTT. Amino acids: CASSYAWTANTEAFF.

This chain connects TRBV4-1 to TRBJ2-1, with 11 bases fitting TRBD2. J was trimmed by 2 bases and V by 2 bases; bases with no gene match: 14. Germline V lookup: CDR1 MGHRA, CDR2 YSYEKL. The CDR3 sequence is 20 residues long. The CDR3 here is CASSQLLPGLAAHTYNEQFF. The CDR3 bases are TGCGCCAGCAGCCAACTACTACCGGGACTAGCGGCACATACCTACAATGAGCAGTTCTTC.

CDR3 amino acids: CASSAFVGARKSSYNEQFF. Here the CDR3 DNA reads TGTGCCAGCTCGGCGTTCGTGGGGGCCCGGAAGAGCTCCTACAATGAGCAGTTCTTC. V usage is TRBV18 and J usage is TRBJ2-1, with D possibly TRBD1 on 6 matching bases. V gave up 6 bases and J gave up 0 bases, with 24 bases separating them. This CDR3 region has 19 residues. Germline loops: CDR1 KGHSH, CDR2 LQKENI.

This clone was counted between two and nine times. The chain employs TRBV3-1 (or the pseudogene TRBV3-2) and TRBJ1-1; a possible D gene is TRBD1 (5 bases). The V and J ends lost 3 bases and 7 bases respectively, with 6 bases between them. In germline, CDR1 is LGHDT, CDR2 YNNKEL (reference sequence). The CDR3 spans 11 residues. The CDR3, as DNA: TGTGCCAGCAGCCAGACAGATGAAGCTTTCTTT. Residues: CASSQTDEAFF.

The chain employs TRBV5-6 and TRBJ1-2, with D uncertain. Germline assignment: CDR1 SGHDT and CDR2 YYEEEE. The CDR3 contains 15 residues. V shed 2 bases and J shed 3 bases, with 14 bases lying between them. The CDR3 is CASSFHGLMHYGYTF. For the CDR3, the DNA is TGTGCCAGCAGCTTTCACGGACTGATGCACTATGGCTACACCTTC.

The gene calls are TRBV7-9 and TRBJ1-6; D gene unclear. The CDR3 is 15 residues long. Germline V gene sequence: CDR1 SEHNR, CDR2 FQNEAQ (reference sequence). Trimming stripped 11 bases from V and 8 bases from J, with 22 bases between. CDR3 coding DNA: TGTGCCTCGGACCGGGATAAGACCGCTGATTCACCCCTCCACTTT. Translating it yields CASDRDKTADSPLHF.

The V call is TRBV28, the J call TRBJ1-3, with unresolved D. This CDR3 is 14 amino acids long. Trimming pared 3 bases from V and 1 base from J, leaving 7 bases between. Germline CDR1 is MDHEN and CDR2 is SYDVKM. The CDR3 DNA follows: TGTGCCAGCAGTTTCGGAGGATCTGGAAACACCATATATTTT. It codes for CASSFGGSGNTIYF. Based on the CDR3 plus reference TRBV28 and TRBJ1-3, the full variable domain is DVKVTQSSRYLVKRTGEKVFLECVQDMDHENMFWYRQDPGLGLRLIYFSYDVKMKEKGDIPEGYSVSREKKERFSLILESASTNQTSMYLCASSFGGSGNTIYFGEGSWLTVV.

This rearrangement joins TRBV6-5 to TRBJ1-2; no firm D call. Germline CDR1 MNHEY, CDR2 SVGAGI. The CDR3 loop spans 14 amino acids. Trimming shortened V by 5 bases and J by 7 bases, and 17 bases separated the two germline ends. CDR3: CASSRPGRHLGYTF. The CDR3 coding sequence is TGTGCCAGCAGTCGCCCGGGAAGACATCTTGGCTACACCTTC.

The genes are TRBV2 and TRBJ2-3, with D perhaps TRBD2 (7 bases). Deletions cut 5 bases from V and 0 bases from J, with 15 bases between. CDR3 length: 16 amino acids. Per the germline V gene, CDR1 is SNHLY and CDR2 is FYNNEI. This CDR3 reads CASSNGGPGSTDTQYF. As DNA, the CDR3 is TGTGCCAGCAGTAACGGGGGGCCAGGGAGCACAGATACGCAGTATTTT.

This sequence joins TRBV30 and TRBJ2-1; 8 bases line up with TRBD2. Germline-derived CDR1 and CDR2 are GTSNPN and SVGIG (reference sequence). This CDR3 spans 15 amino acids. Unmatched junction bases numbered 9, after V lost 1 base and J lost 7 bases. DNA for the CDR3: TGTGCCTGGAGTGAAGGGGAGCGGGGGTGGAATGAGCAGTTCTTC. This sequence encodes CAWSEGERGWNEQFF. The complete variable domain, with remaining parts taken from reference TRBV30 and TRBJ2-1, reads SQTIHQWPATLVQPVGSPLSLECTVEGTSNPNLYWYRQAAGRGLQLLFYSVGIGQISSEVPQNLSASRPQDRQFILSSKKLLLSDSGFYLCAWSEGERGWNEQFFGPGTRLTVL.

This rearrangement joins TRBV19 to TRBJ2-1, with 10 nucleotides matching TRBD1. The junction had 5 bases not matched to a gene; V was cut back by 6 bases and J by 3 bases. The CDR3 covers 15 residues. Germline V gives CDR1 LNHDA, CDR2 SQIVND (reference sequence). The CDR3 sequence is CASRATGGLYNEQFF. The DNA for the CDR3 is TGTGCCAGTAGGGCGACAGGGGGCCTCTACAATGAGCAGTTCTTC.